This TCR beta chain derives from a study of Ad26.COV2.S vaccination and SARS-CoV-2 variants. Notes on the study in general: Vaccinees reportedly had broad spike-specific CD8+ and CD4+ T cell responses. Placebo recipients had lower spike-specific TCR breadth than vaccine recipients.

The table lists this clone with a count of one. No antigen is known for it. Treatment here: about 20 received Ad26.COV2.S at low or high dose, single or two shots; five or six received placebo; per-sample allocation not given. Samples were taken on day 63 after the first vaccine or placebo injection. Method: immunoSEQ multiplex PCR; TCRdb's copy keeps in-frame clones and lacks some. The sample includes over 350,000 clones, approximately 90% of them seen just once. Germline V lookup: CDR1 KGHSH, CDR2 LQKENI. The CDR3 has 16 residues. V was pared by 3 bases and J by 5 bases, with 6 bases of the junction left unmatched.

The TCR was taken from a person aged 18 to 59 who received the Ad26.COV2.S COVID-19 vaccine or a placebo. The starting material was peripheral blood, obtained in a trial of Ad26.COV2.S vaccine versus placebo. The chain uses TRBV18 and TRBJ2-1; 11 bases match TRBD2. The CDR3 protein is CASSPPIAGGNNEQFF. The CDR3 bases are TGTGCCAGCTCACCTCCTATAGCGGGGGGGAACAATGAGCAGTTCTTC.